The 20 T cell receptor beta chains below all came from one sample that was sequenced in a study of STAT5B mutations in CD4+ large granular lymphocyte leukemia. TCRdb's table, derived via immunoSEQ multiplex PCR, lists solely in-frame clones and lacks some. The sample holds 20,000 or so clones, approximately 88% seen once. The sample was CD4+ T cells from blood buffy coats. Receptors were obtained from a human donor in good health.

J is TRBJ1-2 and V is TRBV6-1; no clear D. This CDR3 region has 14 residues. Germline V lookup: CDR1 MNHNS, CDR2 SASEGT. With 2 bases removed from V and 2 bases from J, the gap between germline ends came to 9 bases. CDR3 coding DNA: TGTGCCAGCAGTGAACTTGGCCCGAACTATGGCTACACCTTC. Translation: CASSELGPNYGYTF.

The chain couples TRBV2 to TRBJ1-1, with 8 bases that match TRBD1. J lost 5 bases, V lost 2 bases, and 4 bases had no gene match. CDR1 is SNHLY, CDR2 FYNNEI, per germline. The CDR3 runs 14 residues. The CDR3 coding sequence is TGTGCCAGCAGTGAACAGGGGGCGAATACTGAAGCTTTCTTT. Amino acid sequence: CASSEQGANTEAFF.

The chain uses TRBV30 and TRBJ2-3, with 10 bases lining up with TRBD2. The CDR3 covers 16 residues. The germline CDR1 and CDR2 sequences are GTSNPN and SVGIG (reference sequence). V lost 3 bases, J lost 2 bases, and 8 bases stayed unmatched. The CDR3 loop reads CAWRRSGRINTDTQYF. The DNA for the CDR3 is TGTGCCTGGAGACGTAGCGGGAGGATTAACACAGATACGCAGTATTTT. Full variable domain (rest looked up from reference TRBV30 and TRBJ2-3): SQTIHQWPATLVQPVGSPLSLECTVEGTSNPNLYWYRQAAGRGLQLLFYSVGIGQISSEVPQNLSASRPQDRQFILSSKKLLLSDSGFYLCAWRRSGRINTDTQYFGPGTRLTVL.

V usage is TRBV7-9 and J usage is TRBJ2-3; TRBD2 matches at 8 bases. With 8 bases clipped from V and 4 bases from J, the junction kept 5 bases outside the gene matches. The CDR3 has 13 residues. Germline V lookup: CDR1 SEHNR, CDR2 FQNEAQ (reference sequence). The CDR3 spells CASLTSGSDTQYF. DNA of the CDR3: TGTGCCAGCCTTACTAGCGGATCAGATACGCAGTATTTT. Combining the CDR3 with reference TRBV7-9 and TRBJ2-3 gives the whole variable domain DTGVSQNPRHKITKRGQNVTFRCDPISEHNRLYWYRQTLGQGPEFLTYFQNEAQLEKSRLLSDRFSAERPKGSFSTLEIQRTEQGDSAMYLCASLTSGSDTQYFGPGTRLTVL.

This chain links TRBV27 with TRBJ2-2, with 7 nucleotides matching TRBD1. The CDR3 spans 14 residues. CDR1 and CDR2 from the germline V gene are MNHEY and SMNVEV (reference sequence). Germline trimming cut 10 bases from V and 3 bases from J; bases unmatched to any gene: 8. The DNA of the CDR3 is TGTGCCACCATGGGACAGCCATACACCGGGGAGCTGTTTTTT. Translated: CATMGQPYTGELFF.

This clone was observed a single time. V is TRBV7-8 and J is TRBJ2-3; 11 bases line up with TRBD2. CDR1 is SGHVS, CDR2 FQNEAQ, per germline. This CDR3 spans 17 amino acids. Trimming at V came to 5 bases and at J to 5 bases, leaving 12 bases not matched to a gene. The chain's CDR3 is CASSVGGSGRAKDTQYF. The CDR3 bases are TGTGCCAGCAGCGTTGGGGGTAGCGGGAGGGCCAAAGATACGCAGTATTTT.

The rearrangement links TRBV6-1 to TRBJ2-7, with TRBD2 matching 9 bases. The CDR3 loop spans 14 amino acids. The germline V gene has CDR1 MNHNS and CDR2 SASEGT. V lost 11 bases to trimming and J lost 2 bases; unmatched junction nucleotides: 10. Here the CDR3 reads CAALREGGAYEQYF. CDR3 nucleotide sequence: TGTGCCGCGTTGCGGGAGGGAGGCGCCTACGAGCAGTACTTC.

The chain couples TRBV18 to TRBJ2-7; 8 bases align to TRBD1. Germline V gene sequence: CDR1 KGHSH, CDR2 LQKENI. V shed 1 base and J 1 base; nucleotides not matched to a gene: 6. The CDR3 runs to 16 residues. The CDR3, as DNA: TGTGCCAGCTCACCACGAAGCCAGGGGGCGTCCTACGAGCAGTACTTC. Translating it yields CASSPRSQGASYEQYF.

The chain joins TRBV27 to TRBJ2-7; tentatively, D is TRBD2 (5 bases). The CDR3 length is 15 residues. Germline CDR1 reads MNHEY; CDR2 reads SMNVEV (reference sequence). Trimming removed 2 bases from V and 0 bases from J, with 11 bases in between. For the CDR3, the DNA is TGTGCCAGCAGTTTAAGGTGGGAGAGCTCCTACGAGCAGTACTTC. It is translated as CASSLRWESSYEQYF.

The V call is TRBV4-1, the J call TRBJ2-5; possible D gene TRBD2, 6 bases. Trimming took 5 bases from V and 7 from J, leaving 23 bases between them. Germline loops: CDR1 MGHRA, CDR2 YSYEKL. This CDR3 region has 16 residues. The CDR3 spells CASSDPTRTGVGTQYF. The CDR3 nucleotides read TGCGCCAGCAGCGACCCGACCCGTACGGGGGTAGGGACCCAGTACTTC.

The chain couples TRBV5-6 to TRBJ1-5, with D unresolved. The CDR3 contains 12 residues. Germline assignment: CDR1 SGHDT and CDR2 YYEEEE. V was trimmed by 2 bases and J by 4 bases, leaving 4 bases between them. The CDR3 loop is CASSFENQPQHF. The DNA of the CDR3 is TGTGCCAGCAGCTTTGAAAATCAGCCCCAGCATTTT.

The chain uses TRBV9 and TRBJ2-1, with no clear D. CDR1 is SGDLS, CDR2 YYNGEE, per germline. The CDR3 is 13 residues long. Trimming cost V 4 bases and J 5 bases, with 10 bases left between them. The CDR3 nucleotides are TGTGCCAGCAGCCCTAGGATCGACAATGAGCAGTTCTTC. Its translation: CASSPRIDNEQFF.

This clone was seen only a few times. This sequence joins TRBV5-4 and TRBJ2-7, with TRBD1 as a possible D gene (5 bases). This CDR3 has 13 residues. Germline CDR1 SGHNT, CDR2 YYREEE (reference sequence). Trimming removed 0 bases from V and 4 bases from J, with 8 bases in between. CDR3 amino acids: CASSLDRLYEQYF. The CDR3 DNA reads TGTGCCAGCAGCTTGGACAGGCTGTACGAGCAGTACTTC. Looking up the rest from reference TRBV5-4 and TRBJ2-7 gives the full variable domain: ETGVTQSPTHLIKTRGQQVTLRCSSQSGHNTVSWYQQALGQGPQFIFQYYREEENGRGNFPPRFSGLQFPNYSSELNVNALELDDSALYLCASSLDRLYEQYFGPGTRLTVT.

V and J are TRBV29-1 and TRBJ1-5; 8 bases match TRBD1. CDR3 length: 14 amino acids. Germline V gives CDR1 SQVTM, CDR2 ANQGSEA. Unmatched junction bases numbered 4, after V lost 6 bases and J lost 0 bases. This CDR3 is CSVGQGDSNQPQHF. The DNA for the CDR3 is TGCAGCGTAGGACAGGGAGATAGCAATCAGCCCCAGCATTTT.

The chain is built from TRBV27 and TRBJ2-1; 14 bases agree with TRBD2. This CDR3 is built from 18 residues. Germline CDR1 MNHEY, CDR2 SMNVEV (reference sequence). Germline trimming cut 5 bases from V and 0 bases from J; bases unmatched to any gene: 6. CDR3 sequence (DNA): TGTGCCAGCAGTAGAGGGACTAGCGGGAGTACCTCCTACAATGAGCAGTTCTTC. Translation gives CASSRGTSGSTSYNEQFF.

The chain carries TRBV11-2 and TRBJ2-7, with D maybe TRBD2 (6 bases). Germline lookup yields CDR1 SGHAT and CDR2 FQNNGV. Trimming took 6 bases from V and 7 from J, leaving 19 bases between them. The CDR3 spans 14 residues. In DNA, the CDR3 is TGTGCCAGCAGTCCTGGACTTTCCCGGGGGGAGCAGTACTTC. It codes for CASSPGLSRGEQYF.

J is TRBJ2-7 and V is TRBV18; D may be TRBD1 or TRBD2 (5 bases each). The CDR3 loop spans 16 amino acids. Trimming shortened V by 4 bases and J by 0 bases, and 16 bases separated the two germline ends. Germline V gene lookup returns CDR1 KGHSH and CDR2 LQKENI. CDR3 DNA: TGTGCCAGCTCACGTACGGGACCGACAAGCTCCTACGAGCAGTACTTC. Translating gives CASSRTGPTSSYEQYF.

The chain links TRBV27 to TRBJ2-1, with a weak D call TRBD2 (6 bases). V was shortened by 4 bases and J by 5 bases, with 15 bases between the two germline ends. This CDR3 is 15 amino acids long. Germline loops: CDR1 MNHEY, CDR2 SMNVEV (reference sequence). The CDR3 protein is CASSSRSGRDNEQFF. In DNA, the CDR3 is TGTGCCAGCAGTTCCCGAAGCGGGCGAGACAATGAGCAGTTCTTC.

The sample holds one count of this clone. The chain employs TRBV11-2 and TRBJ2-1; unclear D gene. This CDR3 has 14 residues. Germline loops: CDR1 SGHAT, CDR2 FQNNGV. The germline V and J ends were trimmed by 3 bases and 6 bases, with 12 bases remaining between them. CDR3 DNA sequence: TGTGCCAGCAGCTTGCCCCCTGGACCCAATGAGCAGTTCTTC. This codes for CASSLPPGPNEQFF.

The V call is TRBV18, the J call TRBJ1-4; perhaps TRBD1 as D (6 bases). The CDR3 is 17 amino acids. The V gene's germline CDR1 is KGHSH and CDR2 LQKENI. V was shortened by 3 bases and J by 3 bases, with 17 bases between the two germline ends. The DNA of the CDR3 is TGTGCCAGCTCACCTCTTCCGGGGGCTATAGCTAATGAAAAACTGTTTTTT. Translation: CASSPLPGAIANEKLFF.